This is a list of T cell receptor beta chains from one sample in a study of read filtering for tumor transcriptome and immune sequencing. TCRdb redid the calling of the reads with MiXCR, one entry per CDR3 protein. This sample carries some 40,000 distinct CDR3 sequences, about 15% of them seen once, and the ten largest clones take around 18%. Material for sequencing was a population of CD138-negative cells sorted from bone marrow. The receptors derive from a donor at least 40 years old with multiple myeloma. Each CDR3 is given with its conserved first and last residue. D genes are given only for firm matches. Rows give clone size only sometimes, using once, few, many, or a class for an expanded clone.

CDR3 length,D gene,J gene,clone size,V gene,CDR3 protein,CDR3 DNA
14,-,TRBJ1-2,many,TRBV15,CATSRAGSSYGYTF,TGTGCCACCAGCAGAGCTGGCAGTTCCTATGGCTACACCTTC
14,-,TRBJ2-3,-,TRBV5-1,CASSLADGGDTQYF,TGCGCCAGCAGCTTGGCGGACGGAGGAGATACGCAGTACTTT
15,-,TRBJ2-7,many,TRBV15,CATSRDLTVSYEQYF,TGTGCCACCAGCAGAGATTTAACGGTCTCCTACGAGCAGTACTTC
14,-,TRBJ1-5,many,TRBV12-3/TRBV12-4,CASSSTQTNQPQHF,TGTGCCAGCAGTTCCACACAGACCAATCAGCCCCAGCATTTT
11,-,TRBJ2-7,many,TRBV20-1,CSARESTEQYF,TGCAGTGCTAGAGAGTCGACAGAGCAGTACTTC
15,-,TRBJ2-3,many,TRBV10-1,CATSPTGATPDTQYF,TGCGCCACAAGCCCGACGGGGGCCACCCCGGATACGCAGTATTTT
16,-,TRBJ2-1,many,TRBV5-1,CASSLAGTGPYNEQFF,TGCGCCAGCAGCTTGGCCGGCACAGGCCCCTACAATGAGCAGTTCTTC
14,TRBD1,TRBJ1-2,many,TRBV2,CASNRDSPLYGYTF,TGTGCCAGCAATCGGGACAGCCCTCTCTATGGCTACACCTTC
14,-,TRBJ2-7,many,TRBV11-2,CASSLVDITYEQYF,TGTGCCAGCAGCTTAGTCGACATTACCTACGAGCAGTACTTC
13,-,TRBJ2-7,many,TRBV6-1,CASSVLGSYEQYF,TGTGCCAGCAGTGTCCTCGGCTCCTACGAGCAGTACTTC
14,-,TRBJ1-1,many,TRBV24-1,CATSGTGIRTEAFF,TGTGCCACCAGTGGCACAGGGATAAGAACTGAAGCTTTCTTT
11,-,TRBJ1-2,many,TRBV28,CASSSNYGYTF,TGTGCCAGCAGTTCAAACTATGGCTACACCTTC
14,-,TRBJ2-1,many,TRBV7-2,CASSLGQTYNEQFF,TGTGCCAGCAGCTTAGGACAGACCTACAATGAGCAGTTCTTC
16,-,TRBJ2-4,many,TRBV5-1,CASSSKAGQAKNIQYF,TGCGCCAGCAGCTCGAAGGCAGGTCAAGCCAAAAACATTCAGTACTTC